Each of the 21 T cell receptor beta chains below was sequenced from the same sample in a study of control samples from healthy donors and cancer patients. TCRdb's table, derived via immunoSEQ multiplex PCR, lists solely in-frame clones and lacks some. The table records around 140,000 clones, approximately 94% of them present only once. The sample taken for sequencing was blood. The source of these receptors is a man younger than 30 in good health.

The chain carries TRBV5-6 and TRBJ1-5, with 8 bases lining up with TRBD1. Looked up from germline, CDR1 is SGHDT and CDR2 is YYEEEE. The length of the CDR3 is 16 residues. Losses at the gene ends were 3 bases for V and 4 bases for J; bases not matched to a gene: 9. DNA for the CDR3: TGTGCCAGCAGCTCTTACGGGACAGGCAGAAATCAGCCCCAGCATTTT. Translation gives CASSSYGTGRNQPQHF. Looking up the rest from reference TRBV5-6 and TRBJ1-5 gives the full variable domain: DAGVTQSPTHLIKTRGQQVTLRCSPKSGHDTVSWYQQALGQGPQFIFQYYEEEERQRGNFPDRFSGHQFPNYSSELNVNALLLGDSALYLCASSSYGTGRNQPQHFGDGTRLSIL.

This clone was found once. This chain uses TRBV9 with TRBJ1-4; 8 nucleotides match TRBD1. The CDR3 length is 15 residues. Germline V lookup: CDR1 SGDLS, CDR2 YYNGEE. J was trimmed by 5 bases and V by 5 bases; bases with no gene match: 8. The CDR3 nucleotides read TGTGCCAGCAGGAAGAGGGACAGGTTAAATGAAAAACTGTTTTTT. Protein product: CASRKRDRLNEKLFF.

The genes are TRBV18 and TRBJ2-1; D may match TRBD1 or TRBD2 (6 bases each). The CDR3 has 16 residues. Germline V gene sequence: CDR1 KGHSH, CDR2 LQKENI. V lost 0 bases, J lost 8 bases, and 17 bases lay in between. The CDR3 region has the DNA TGTGCCAGCTCACCACCGGAGGGGGAGAAGGTCTATGAGCAGTTCTTC. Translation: CASSPPEGEKVYEQFF.

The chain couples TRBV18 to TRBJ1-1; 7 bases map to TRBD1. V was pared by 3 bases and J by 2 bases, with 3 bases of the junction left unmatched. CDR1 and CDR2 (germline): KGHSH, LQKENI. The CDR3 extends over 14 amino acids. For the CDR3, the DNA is TGTGCCAGCTCACCTCAGGGGGTCAACACTGAAGCTTTCTTT. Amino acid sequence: CASSPQGVNTEAFF.

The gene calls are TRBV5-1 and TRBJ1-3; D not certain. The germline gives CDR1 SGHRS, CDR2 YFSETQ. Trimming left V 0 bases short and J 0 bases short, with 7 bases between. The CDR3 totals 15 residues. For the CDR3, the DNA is TGCGCCAGCAGCTTGGATGGCAACTCTGGAAACACCATATATTTT. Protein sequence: CASSLDGNSGNTIYF.

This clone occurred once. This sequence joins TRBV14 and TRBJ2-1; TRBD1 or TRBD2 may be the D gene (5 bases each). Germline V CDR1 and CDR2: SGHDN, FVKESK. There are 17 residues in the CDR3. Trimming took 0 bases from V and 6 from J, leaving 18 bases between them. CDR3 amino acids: CASSQDGGRAVGNEQFF. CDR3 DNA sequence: TGTGCCAGCAGCCAAGATGGGGGTAGAGCAGTGGGCAATGAGCAGTTCTTC.

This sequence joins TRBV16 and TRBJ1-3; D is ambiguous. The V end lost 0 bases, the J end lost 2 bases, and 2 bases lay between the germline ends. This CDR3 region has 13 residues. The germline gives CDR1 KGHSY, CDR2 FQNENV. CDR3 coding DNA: TGTGCCAGCAGCCAATCGGCTGGAAACACCATATATTTT. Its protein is CASSQSAGNTIYF.

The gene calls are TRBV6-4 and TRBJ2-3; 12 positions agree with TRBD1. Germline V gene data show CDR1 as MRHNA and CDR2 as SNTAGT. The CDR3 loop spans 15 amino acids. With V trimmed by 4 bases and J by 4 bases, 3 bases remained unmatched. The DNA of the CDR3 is TGTGCCAGCAGTGGGGGGACAGGGGGCGCAGATACGCAGTATTTT. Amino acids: CASSGGTGGADTQYF.

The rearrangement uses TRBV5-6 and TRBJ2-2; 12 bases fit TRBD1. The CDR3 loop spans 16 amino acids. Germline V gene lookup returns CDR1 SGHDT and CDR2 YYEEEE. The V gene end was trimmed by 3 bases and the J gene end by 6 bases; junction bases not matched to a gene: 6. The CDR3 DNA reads TGTGCCAGCAGCTCCCCGGGACAGGGGGCGCCCGGGGAGCTGTTTTTT. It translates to CASSSPGQGAPGELFF.

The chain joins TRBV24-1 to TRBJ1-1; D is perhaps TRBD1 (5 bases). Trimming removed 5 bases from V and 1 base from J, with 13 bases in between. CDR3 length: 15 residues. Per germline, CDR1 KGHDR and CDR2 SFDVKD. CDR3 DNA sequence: TGTGCCACCAGTGGTCGAAACGGGGGGAACACTGAAGCTTTCTTT. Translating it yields CATSGRNGGNTEAFF.

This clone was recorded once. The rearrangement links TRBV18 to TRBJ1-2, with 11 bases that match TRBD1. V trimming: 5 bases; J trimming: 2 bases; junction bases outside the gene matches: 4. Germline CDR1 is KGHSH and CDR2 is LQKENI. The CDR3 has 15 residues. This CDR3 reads CASSGRDRGNYGYTF. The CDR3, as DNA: TGTGCCAGCTCAGGCCGGGACAGGGGGAACTATGGCTACACCTTC.

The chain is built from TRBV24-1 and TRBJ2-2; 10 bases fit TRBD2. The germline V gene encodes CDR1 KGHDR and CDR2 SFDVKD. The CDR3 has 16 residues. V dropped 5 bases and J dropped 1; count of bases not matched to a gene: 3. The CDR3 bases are TGTGCCACCAGTGGGGCTAGCGGGGGGAACACCGGGGAGCTGTTTTTT. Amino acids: CATSGASGGNTGELFF.

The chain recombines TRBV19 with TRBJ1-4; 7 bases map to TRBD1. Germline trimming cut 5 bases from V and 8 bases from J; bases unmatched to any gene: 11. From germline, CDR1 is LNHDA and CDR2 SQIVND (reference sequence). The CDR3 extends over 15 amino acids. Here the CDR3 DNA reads TGTGCCAGTAGTGATTACGACAGGGTACGGGAAAAACTGTTTTTT. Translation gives CASSDYDRVREKLFF.

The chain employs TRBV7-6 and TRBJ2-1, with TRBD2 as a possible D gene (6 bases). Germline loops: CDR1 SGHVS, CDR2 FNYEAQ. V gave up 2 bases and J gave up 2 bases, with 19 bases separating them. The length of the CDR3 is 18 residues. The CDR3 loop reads CASSLFQRAAGPYNEQFF. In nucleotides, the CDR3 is TGTGCCAGCAGCTTATTCCAGCGCGCAGCGGGCCCCTACAATGAGCAGTTCTTC. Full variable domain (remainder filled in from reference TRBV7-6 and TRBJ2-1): GAGVSQSPRYKVTKRGQDVALRCDPISGHVSLYWYRQALGQGPEFLTYFNYEAQQDKSGLPNDRFSAERPEGSISTLTIQRTEQRDSAMYRCASSLFQRAAGPYNEQFFGPGTRLTVL.

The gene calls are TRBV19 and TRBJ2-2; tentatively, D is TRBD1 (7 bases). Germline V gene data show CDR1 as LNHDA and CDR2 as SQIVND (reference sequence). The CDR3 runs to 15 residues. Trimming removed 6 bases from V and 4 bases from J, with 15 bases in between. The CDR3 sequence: CASSPRQGGTGELFF. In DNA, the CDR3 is TGTGCCAGTAGCCCTCGACAGGGAGGCACCGGGGAGCTGTTTTTT.

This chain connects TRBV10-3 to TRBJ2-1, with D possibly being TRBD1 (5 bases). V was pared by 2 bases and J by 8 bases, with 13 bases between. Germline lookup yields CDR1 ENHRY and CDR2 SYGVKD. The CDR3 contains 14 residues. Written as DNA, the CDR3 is TGTGCCATCAGTGAGGGGGTAGGGGTCGATGAGCAGTTCTTC. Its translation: CAISEGVGVDEQFF.

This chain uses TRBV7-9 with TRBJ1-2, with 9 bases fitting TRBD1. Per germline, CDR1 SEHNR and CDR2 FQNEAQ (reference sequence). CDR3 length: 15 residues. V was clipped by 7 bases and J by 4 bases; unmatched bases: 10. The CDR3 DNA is TGTGCCAGCACCCGTCCCGACAGGGGGACCTATGGCTACACCTTC. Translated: CASTRPDRGTYGYTF.

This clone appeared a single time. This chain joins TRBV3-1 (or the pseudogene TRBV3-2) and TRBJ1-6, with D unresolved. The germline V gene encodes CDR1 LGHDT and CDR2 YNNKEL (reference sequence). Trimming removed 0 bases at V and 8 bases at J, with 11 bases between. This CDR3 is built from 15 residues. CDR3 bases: TGTGCCAGCAGCCAAGACAGGCGAAACGATTCACCCCTCCACTTT. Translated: CASSQDRRNDSPLHF.

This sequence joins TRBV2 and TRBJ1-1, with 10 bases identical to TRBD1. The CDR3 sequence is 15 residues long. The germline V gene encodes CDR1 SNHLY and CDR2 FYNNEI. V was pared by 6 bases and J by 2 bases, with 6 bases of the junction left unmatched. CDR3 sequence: CASRDRGYLNTEAFF. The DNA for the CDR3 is TGTGCCAGCAGGGACAGGGGGTATCTTAACACTGAAGCTTTCTTT. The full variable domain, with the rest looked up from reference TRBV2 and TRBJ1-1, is EPEVTQTPSHQVTQMGQEVILRCVPISNHLYFYWYRQILGQKVEFLVSFYNNEISEKSEIFDDQFSVERPDGSNFTLKIRSTKLEDSAMYFCASRDRGYLNTEAFFGQGTRLTVV.

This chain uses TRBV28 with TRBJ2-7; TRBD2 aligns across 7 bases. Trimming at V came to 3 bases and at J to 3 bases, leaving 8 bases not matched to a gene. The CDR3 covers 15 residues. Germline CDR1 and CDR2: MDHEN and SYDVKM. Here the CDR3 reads CASSLPTSLRYEQYF. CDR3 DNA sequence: TGTGCCAGCAGTTTGCCGACTAGCCTACGCTACGAGCAGTACTTC.

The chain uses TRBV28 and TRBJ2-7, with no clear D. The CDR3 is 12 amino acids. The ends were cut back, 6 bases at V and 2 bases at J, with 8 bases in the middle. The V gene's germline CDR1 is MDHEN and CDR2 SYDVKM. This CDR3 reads CASSLVPYEQYF. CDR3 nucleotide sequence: TGTGCCAGCAGCCTGGTCCCCTACGAGCAGTACTTC. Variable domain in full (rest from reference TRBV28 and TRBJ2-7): DVKVTQSSRYLVKRTGEKVFLECVQDMDHENMFWYRQDPGLGLRLIYFSYDVKMKEKGDIPEGYSVSREKKERFSLILESASTNQTSMYLCASSLVPYEQYFGPGTRLTVT.